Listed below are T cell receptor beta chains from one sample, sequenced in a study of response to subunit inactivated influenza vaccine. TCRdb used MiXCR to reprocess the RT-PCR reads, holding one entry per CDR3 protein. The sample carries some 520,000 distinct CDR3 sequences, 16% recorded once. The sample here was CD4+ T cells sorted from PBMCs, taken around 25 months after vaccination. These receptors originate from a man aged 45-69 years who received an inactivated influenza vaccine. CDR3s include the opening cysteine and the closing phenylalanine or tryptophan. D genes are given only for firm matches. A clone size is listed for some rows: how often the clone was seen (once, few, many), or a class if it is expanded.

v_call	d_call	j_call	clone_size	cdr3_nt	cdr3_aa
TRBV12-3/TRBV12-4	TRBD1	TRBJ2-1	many	TGTGCCAGCAGTTTAGCGATGGACAGGGAGCAGTTCTTC	CASSLAMDREQFF
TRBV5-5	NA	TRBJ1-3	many	TGTGCCAGCAGCGCCGGGGGGCCCCTCTCTGGAAACACCATATATTTT	CASSAGGPLSGNTIYF
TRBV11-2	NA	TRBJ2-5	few	TGTGCCAGCAGTTCGTCGAGGGCGGCACGGGAGACCCAGTACTTC	CASSSSRAARETQYF
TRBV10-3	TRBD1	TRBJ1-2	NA	TGTGCCATCAGTGTGAAGGGGGCCTATGGCTACACCTTC	CAISVKGAYGYTF
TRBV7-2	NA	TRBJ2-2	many	TGTGCCAGCAGCTTCCACCAAGGAGGCACCGGGGAGCTGTTTTTT	CASSFHQGGTGELFF
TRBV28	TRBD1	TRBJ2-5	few	TGTGCCAGCAGTTTCCACAGGGGGCCCTTTCAAGAGACCCAGTACTTC	CASSFHRGPFQETQYF
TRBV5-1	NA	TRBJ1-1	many	TGCGCCAGCAGCATGGGGGTGACTGAAGCTTTCTTT	CASSMGVTEAFF
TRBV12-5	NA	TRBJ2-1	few	TGTGCTAGTGGTTCCTCGGACACTATCTCCTACAATGAGCAGTTCTTC	CASGSSDTISYNEQFF
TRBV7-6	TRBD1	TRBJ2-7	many	TGTGCCAGCAGCCATAAACAGGGGACCTACGAGCAGTACTTC	CASSHKQGTYEQYF
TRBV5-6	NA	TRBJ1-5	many	TGTGCCAGCAGCTTTTCCCGGTGGGGTGGCGTAGCTAGCAATCAGCCCCAGCATTTT	CASSFSRWGGVASNQPQHF
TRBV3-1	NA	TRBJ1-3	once	TGTGCCAGCAGCCAAGCAGTAACAGCCTCTGGAAACACCATATATTTT	CASSQAVTASGNTIYF
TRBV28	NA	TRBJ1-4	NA	TGTGCCAGCAGTTTATGGAGACAGGTCAATGAAAAACTGTTTTTT	CASSLWRQVNEKLFF
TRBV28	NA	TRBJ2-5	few	TGTGCCAGCAGTTCGCATGTTGTAGAGACCCAGTACTTC	CASSSHVVETQYF
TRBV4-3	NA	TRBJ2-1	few	TGCGCCAGCAGCCAAGACCCTCTTTTGGGGGAGCAGTTCTTC	CASSQDPLLGEQFF
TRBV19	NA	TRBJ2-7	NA	TGTGCCAGTAGCTCGAGAAGCAGGGTGGGCGAGCAGTACTTC	CASSSRSRVGEQYF
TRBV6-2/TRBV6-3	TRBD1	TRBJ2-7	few	TGTGCCAGCAGTTATTGGAGGACAGGGAGGTACGAGCAGTACTTC	CASSYWRTGRYEQYF
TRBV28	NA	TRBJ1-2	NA	TGTGCCAGCAGTTTATCAGGGGCCTATGGCTACACCTTC	CASSLSGAYGYTF
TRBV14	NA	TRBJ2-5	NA	TGTGCCAGCAGCCAAGATTCGTTTTTGGGGGCGATGGAACCCCAAGAGACCCAGTACTTC	CASSQDSFLGAMEPQETQYF
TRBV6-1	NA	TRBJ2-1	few	TGTGCCAGCAGTGTGGCCAGGGGTAACAATGAGCAGTTCTTC	CASSVARGNNEQFF
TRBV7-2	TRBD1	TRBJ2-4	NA	TGTGCCAGCAGCTCGGGACAGGGACGCATTCAGTACTTC	CASSSGQGRIQYF
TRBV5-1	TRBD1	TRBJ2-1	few	TGCGCCAGCAGCGGGACAGGGAGACACCTCAATGAGCAGTTCTTC	CASSGTGRHLNEQFF
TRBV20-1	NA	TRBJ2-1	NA	TGCAGTGCTAGAGTAAGACTAGGGAGGAATGAGCAGTTCTTC	CSARVRLGRNEQFF
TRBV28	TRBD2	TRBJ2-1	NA	TGTGCCAGCACCGGAAGGGGGACTAGCGGAATAAGCTCCTACAATGAGCAGTTCTTC	CASTGRGTSGISSYNEQFF
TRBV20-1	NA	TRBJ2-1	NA	TGCAGTGCACGGGTCTCCAACAATGAGCAGTTCTTC	CSARVSNNEQFF
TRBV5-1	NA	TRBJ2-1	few	TGCGCCAGCAGCTCCTCTAGCGATGTGCAGTTCTTC	CASSSSSDVQFF
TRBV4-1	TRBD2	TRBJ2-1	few	TGCGCCAGCAGCCCCAAGGGGCTAGCGGGAGTTACTGAGCAGTTCTTC	CASSPKGLAGVTEQFF
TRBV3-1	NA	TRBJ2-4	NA	TGTGCCAGCAGCCAAGAGGTCAGGGCCAACAAAAACATTCAGTACTTC	CASSQEVRANKNIQYF
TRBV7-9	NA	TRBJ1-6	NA	TGTGCCAGCAGCCCCGGGGACGGTTCACCCCTCCACTTT	CASSPGDGSPLHF
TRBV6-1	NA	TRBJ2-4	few	TGTGCCAGCAGACTACAGGGAGGGAACATTCAGTACTTC	CASRLQGGNIQYF
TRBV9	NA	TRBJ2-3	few	TGTGCCAGCAGCGTAGCCACGCGGGATACGCAGTATTTT	CASSVATRDTQYF
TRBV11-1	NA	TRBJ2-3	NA	TGTGCCAGCAGCCGCCACCCTAGCGAGACAGATACGCAGTATTTT	CASSRHPSETDTQYF
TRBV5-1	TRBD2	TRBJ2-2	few	TGCGCCAGCACCACTCTAGCGGGGGCGAACACCGGGGAGCTGTTTTTT	CASTTLAGANTGELFF
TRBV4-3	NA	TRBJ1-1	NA	TGCGCCAGCAGCCACGGTCCTGACACTGAAGCTTTCTTT	CASSHGPDTEAFF
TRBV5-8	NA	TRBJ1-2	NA	TGTGCCAGCAGCTTCCCACTAGCTAACTATGGCTACACCTTC	CASSFPLANYGYTF
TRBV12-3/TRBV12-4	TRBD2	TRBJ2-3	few	TGTGCCAGCAGCACCAACGGAGCGGGAGGGCCCGCAGATACGCAGTATTTT	CASSTNGAGGPADTQYF
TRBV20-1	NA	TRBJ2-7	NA	TGCAGTGCCCACAGCGTTGGTCAGGGTTTGGACGAGCAGTACTTC	CSAHSVGQGLDEQYF
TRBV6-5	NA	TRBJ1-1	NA	TGTGCCAGCAGTTACTTCTTGGACCTCAACACTGAAGCTTTCTTT	CASSYFLDLNTEAFF
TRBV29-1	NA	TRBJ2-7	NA	TGCAGCGTTGTTTCGTCGGGGCACGAGCAGTACTTC	CSVVSSGHEQYF
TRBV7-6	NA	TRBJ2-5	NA	TGTGCCAGCAGATCCGAGGAGACCCAGTACTTC	CASRSEETQYF
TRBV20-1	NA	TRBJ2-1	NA	TGCAGTGCCATTGGCAATGAGCAGTTCTTC	CSAIGNEQFF
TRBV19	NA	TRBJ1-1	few	TGTGCCAGTAGTACCGGACGGCGGAACATGAACACTGAAGCTTTCTTT	CASSTGRRNMNTEAFF
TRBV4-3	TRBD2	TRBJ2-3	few	TGCGCCAGCAGCCAAGGGGCAGCGGGAGTCGGTCCCTGGACAGATACGCAGTATTTT	CASSQGAAGVGPWTDTQYF
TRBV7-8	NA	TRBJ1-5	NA	TGTGCCAGCAGCTTAAGGCAGGGGAGAGTGCAGCCCCAGCATTTT	CASSLRQGRVQPQHF
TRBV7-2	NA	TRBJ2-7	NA	TGTGCCAGCAGCTTAGCGTTCTCCGGGTACAACTCCTACGAGCAGTACTTC	CASSLAFSGYNSYEQYF
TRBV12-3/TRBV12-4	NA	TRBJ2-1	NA	TGTGCCAGCAGCCACCCCGGCAGCCATGAGCAGTTCTTC	CASSHPGSHEQFF
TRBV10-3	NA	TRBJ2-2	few	TGTGCCAGTACCGGGACCGAAAACACCGGGGAGCTGTTTTTT	CASTGTENTGELFF
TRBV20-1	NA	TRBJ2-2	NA	TGCAGTGCCACCTGGGGCCCCGGGGAGCTGTTTTTT	CSATWGPGELFF
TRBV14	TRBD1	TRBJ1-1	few	TGTGCCAGCAGCCACACAGGGGACCCGAACACTGAAGCTTTCTTT	CASSHTGDPNTEAFF
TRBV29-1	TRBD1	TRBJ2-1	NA	TGCAGCGTTGCCCCCCCTTTTTCACAGGGGAACAATGAGCAGTTCTTC	CSVAPPFSQGNNEQFF
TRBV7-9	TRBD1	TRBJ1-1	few	TGTGCCAGCAGCTTAGCGGGGACAGGGTGGACTGAAGCTTTCTTT	CASSLAGTGWTEAFF
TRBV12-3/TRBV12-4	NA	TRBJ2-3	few	TGTGCCAGCAGTACCGCCATAGATACGCAGTATTTT	CASSTAIDTQYF
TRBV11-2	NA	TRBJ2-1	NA	TGTGCCAGCAGCTTACCCCAGTACAATGAGCAGTTCTTC	CASSLPQYNEQFF
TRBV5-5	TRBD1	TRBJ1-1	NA	TGTGCCAGCAGCGCCCCGGGACAGGGGTTCTCTAACACTGAAGCTTTCTTT	CASSAPGQGFSNTEAFF
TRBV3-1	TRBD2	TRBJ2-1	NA	TGTGCCAGCAGCCCCTTGGCGGGGGGGCCCAATGAGCAGTTCTTC	CASSPLAGGPNEQFF